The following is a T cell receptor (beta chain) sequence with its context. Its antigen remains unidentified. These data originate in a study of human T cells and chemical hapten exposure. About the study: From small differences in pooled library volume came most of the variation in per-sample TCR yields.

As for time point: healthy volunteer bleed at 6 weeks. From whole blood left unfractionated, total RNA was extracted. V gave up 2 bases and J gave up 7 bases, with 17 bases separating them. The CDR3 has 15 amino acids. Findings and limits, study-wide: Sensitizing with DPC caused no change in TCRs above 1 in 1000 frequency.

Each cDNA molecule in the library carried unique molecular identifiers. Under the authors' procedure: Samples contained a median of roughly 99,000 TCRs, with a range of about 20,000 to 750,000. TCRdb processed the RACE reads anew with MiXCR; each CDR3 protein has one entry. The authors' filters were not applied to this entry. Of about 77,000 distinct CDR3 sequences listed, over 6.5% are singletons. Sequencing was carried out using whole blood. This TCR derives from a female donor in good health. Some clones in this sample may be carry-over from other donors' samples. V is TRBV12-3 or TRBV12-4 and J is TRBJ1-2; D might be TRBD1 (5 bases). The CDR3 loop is CASSLSGRRVSGYTF. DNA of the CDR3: TGTGCCAGCAGTTTATCGGGGCGTCGGGTCTCTGGCTACACCTTC.